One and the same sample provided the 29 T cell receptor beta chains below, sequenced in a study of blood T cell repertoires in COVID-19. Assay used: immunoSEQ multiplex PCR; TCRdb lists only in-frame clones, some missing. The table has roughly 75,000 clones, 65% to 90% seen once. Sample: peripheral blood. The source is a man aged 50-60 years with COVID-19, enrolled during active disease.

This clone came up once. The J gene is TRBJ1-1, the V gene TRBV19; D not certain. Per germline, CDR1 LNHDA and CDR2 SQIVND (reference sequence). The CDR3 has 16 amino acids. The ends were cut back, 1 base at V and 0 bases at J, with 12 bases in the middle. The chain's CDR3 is CASSIVFMDLNTEAFF. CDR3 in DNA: TGTGCCAGTAGTATAGTATTCATGGACTTGAACACTGAAGCTTTCTTT.

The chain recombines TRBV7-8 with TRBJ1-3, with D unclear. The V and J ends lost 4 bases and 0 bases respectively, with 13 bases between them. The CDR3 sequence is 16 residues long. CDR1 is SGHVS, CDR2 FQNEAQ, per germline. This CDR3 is CASSSQHPRSGNTIYF. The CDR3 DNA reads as TGTGCCAGCAGCTCCCAACATCCCCGCTCTGGAAACACCATATATTTT.

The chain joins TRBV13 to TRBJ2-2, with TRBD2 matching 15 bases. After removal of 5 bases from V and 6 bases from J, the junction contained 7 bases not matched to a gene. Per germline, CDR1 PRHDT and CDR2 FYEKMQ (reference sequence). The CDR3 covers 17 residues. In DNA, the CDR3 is TGTGCCAGCAGCGATCGGACTAGCGGGAGGGCCGCCGGGGAGCTGTTTTTT. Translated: CASSDRTSGRAAGELFF.

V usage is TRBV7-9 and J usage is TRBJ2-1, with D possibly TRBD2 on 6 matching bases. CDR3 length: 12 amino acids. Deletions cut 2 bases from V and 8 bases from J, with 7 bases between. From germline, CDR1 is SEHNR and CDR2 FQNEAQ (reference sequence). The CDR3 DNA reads TGTGCCAGCAGCTTACCGGGGGATGAGCAGTTCTTC. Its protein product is CASSLPGDEQFF.

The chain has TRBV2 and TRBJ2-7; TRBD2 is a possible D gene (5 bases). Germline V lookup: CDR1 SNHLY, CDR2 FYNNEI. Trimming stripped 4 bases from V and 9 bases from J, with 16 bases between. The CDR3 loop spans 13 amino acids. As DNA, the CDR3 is TGTGCCAGCAGTGCGGACGGAGGAAAAGGGCAGTACTTC. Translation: CASSADGGKGQYF.

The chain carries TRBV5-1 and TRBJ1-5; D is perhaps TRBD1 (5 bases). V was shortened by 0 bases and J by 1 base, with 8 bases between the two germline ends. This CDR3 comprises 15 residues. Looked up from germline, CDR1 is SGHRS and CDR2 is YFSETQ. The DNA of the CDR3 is TGCGCCAGCAGCTTGGTTGGGGGGAGCAATCAGCCCCAGCATTTT. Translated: CASSLVGGSNQPQHF.

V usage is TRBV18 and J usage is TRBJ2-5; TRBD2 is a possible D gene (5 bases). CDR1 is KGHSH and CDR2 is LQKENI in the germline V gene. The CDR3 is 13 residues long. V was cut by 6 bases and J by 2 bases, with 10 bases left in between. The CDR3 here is CASSTREQETQYF. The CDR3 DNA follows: TGTGCCAGCTCGACTCGGGAACAAGAGACCCAGTACTTC.

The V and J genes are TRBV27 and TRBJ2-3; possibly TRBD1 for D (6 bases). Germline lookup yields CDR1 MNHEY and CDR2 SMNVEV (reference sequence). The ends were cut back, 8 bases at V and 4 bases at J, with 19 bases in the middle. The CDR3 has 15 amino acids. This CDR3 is CASSMDSSWSDTQYF. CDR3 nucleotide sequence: TGTGCCAGCTCTATGGACAGCTCTTGGTCAGATACGCAGTATTTT.

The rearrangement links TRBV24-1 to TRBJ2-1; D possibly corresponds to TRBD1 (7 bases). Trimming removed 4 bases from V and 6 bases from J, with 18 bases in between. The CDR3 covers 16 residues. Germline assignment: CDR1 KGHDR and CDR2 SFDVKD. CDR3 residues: CATSDSRGETRNEQFF. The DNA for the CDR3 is TGTGCCACCAGTGACTCCAGGGGGGAGACTCGCAATGAGCAGTTCTTC.

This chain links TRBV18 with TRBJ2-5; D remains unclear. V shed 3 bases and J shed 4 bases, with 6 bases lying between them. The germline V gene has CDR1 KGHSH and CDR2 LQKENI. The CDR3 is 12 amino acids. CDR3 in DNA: TGTGCCAGCTCACCGACGGGAGAGACCCAGTACTTC. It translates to CASSPTGETQYF.

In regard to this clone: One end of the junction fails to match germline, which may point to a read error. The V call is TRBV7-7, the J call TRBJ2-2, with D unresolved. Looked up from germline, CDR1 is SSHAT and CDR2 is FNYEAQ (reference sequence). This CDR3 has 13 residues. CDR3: CASSLQRTGELFF. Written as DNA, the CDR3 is TGTGCTAGCAGCCTCCAGCGAACCGGGGAGCTGTTTTTT.

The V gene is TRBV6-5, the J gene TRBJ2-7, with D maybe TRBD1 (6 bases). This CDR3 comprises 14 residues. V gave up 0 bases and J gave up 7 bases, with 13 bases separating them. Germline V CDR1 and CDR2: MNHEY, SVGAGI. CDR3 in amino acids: CASSYSGQSDEQYF. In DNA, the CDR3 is TGTGCCAGCAGTTACTCAGGACAGAGTGATGAGCAGTACTTC.

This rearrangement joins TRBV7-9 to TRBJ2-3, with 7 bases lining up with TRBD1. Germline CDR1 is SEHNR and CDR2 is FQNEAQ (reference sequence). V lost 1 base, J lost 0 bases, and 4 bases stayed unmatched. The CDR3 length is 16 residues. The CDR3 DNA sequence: TGTGCCAGCAGCTTAGTCCGGGGACAGAGCACAGATACGCAGTATTTT. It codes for CASSLVRGQSTDTQYF.

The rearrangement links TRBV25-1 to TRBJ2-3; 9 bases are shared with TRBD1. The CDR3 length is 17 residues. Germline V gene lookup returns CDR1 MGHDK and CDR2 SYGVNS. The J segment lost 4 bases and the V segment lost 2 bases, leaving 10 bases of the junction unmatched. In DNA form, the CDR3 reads TGTGCCAGCAGTGAACCCTACTCCGGGACAGGGTCAGATACGCAGTATTTT. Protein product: CASSEPYSGTGSDTQYF.

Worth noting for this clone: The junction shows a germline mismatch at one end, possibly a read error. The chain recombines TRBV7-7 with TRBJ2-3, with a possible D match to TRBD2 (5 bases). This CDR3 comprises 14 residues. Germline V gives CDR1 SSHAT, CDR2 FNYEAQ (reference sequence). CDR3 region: CASSPGLSTDTQYF. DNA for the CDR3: TGTGCTAGCAGCCCAGGACTGAGCACAGATACGCAGTATTTT.

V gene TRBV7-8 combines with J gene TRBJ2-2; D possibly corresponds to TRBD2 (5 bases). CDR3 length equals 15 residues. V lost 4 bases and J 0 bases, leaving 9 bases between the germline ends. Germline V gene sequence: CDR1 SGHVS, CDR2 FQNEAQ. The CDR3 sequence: CASSSSGANTGELFF. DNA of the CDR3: TGTGCCAGCAGCTCCTCCGGGGCGAACACCGGGGAGCTGTTTTTT.

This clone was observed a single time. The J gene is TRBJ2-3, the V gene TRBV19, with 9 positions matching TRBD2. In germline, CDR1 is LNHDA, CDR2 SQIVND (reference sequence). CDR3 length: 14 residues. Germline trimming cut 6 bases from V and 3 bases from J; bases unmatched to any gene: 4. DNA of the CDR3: TGTGCCAGTAGGATCAGCGGGAGGACAGATACGCAGTATTTT. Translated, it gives CASRISGRTDTQYF.

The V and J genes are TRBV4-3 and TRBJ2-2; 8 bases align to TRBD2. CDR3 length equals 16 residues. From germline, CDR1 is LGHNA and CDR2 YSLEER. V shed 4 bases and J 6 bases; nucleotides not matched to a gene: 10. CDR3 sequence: CASSREPSGGAGELFF. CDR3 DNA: TGCGCCAGCAGCCGAGAACCCTCGGGAGGGGCCGGGGAGCTGTTTTTT.

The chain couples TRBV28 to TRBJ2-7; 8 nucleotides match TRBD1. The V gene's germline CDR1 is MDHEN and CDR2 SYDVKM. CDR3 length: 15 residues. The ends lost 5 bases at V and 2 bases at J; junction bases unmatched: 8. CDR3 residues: CASSVLQGGPYEQYF. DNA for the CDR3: TGTGCCAGCAGTGTATTACAGGGGGGACCCTACGAGCAGTACTTC.

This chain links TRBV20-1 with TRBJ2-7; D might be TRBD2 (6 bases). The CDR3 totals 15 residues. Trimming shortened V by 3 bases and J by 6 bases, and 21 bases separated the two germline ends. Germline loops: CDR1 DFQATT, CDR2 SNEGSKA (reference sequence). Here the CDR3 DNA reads TGCAGTGCTAGTCGCGCGGGACGGCTTGGTCTCGAGCAGTACTTC. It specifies CSASRAGRLGLEQYF.

The DNA of the CDR3 is TGTGCCAGCAGTGATAGTCAGCGCGGTGAGCAGTTCTTC. Translation gives CASSDSQRGEQFF. The rearrangement links TRBV6-4 to TRBJ2-1; unclear D gene. V dropped 3 bases and J dropped 9 bases, with 12 bases sitting between them. From germline, CDR1 is MRHNA and CDR2 SNTAGT. The CDR3 covers 13 residues.

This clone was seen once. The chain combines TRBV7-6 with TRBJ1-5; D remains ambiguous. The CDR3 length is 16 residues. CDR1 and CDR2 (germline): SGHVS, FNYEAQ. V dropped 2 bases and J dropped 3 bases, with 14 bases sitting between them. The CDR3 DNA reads TGTGCCAGCAGCTTACAGGTTGGCGGGGTCAATCAGCCCCAGCATTTT. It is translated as CASSLQVGGVNQPQHF.

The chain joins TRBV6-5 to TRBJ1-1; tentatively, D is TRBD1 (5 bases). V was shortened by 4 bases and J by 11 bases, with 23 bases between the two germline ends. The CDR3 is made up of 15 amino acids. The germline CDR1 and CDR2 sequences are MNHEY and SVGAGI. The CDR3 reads CASSSTPARVGFAFF. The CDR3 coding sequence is TGTGCCAGCAGTTCGACTCCGGCCAGGGTTGGCTTTGCTTTCTTT.

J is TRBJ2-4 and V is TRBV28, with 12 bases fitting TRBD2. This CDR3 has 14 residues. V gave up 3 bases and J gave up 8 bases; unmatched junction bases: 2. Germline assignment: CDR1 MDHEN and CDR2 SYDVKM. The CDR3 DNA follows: TGTGCCAGCAGTTTGCCTAGCGGGAGGGACATTCAGTACTTC. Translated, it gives CASSLPSGRDIQYF.

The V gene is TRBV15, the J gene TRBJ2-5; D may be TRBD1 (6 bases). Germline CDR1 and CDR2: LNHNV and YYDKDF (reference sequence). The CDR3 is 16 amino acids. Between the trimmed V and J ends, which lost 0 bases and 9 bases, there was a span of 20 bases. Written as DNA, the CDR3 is TGTGCCACCAGCAGAGATCGCAGGACAGTGGTGGAGGCCCAGTACTTC. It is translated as CATSRDRRTVVEAQYF.

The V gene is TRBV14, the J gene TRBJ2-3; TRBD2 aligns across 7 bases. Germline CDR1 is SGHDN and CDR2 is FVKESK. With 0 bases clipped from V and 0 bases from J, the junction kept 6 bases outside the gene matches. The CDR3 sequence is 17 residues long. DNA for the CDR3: TGTGCCAGCAGCCAAGATGAAGCGGGATGGAGCACAGATACGCAGTATTTT. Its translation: CASSQDEAGWSTDTQYF.

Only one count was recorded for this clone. CDR3 sequence reads: CASRKGGQGGTEAFF. CDR3 coding DNA: TGTGCCAGTAGAAAGGGGGGACAGGGGGGCACTGAAGCTTTCTTT. The chain is built from TRBV19 and TRBJ1-1; 11 bases match TRBD1. J was trimmed by 4 bases and V by 6 bases; bases with no gene match: 7. The germline gives CDR1 LNHDA, CDR2 SQIVND (reference sequence). This CDR3 comprises 15 residues.

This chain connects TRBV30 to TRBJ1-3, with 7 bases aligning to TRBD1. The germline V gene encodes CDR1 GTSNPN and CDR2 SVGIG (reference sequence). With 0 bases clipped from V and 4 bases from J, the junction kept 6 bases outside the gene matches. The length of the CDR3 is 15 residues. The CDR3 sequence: CAWSVKGAQGNTIYF. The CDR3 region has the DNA TGTGCCTGGAGTGTAAAGGGGGCCCAAGGAAACACCATATATTTT.

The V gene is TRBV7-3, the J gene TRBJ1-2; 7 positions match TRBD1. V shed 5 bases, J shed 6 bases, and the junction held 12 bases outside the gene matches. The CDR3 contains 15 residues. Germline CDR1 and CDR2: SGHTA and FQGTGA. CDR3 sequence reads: CASSPGQGRGDGYTF. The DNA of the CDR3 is TGTGCCAGCAGCCCAGGGCAGGGCAGGGGGGATGGCTACACCTTC.